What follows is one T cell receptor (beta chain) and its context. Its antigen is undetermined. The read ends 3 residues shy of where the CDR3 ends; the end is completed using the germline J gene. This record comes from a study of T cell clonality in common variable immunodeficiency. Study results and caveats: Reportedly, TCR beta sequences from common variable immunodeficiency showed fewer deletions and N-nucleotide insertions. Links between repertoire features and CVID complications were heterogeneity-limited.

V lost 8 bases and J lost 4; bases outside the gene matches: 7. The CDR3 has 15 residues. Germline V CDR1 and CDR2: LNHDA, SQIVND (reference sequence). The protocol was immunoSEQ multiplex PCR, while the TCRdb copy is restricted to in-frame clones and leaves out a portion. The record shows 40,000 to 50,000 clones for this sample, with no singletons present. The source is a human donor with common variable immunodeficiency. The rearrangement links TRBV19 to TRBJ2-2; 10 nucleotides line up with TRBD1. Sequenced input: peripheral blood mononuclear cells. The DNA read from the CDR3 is TGTGCCAGTTGGGACAGGGGAGGTAGCACCGGGGAG. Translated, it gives CASWDRGGSTGE. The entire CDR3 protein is CASWDRGGSTGELFF.